This T cell receptor (beta chain) was identified in a study of memory CD4+ T cells and cytomegalovirus serostatus. Study overall: Of the healthy Belgian adults, eight or nine were CMV seropositive and 20 to 30 seronegative.

The sort gate was single viable CD3+CD4+CD8-CD45RO+ cells for memory CD4+ T cells. Notes on this clone: Its antigen is as yet unknown.

The CDR3 spans 17 residues. Germline V gene sequence: CDR1 KGHSH, CDR2 LQKENI. V dropped 2 bases and J dropped 7 bases, with 18 bases sitting between them. Study findings and constraints: Suggested: most of the CMV-linked TCR signature lies in CD4+ memory cells. Each of 65 to 75 CMV-associated TCRbeta sequences occurred in one to five individuals.

How the authors handled the data: Out-of-frame sequences were removed, leaving roughly 2,200,000 distinct TCRbeta sequences. Using immunoSEQ multiplex PCR, the repertoire was profiled, and TCRdb retains in-frame clones only, with some absent. Clone size and V and J calls were adopted from that table, with D and trimming inferred from the DNA. The table records 50,000 or so clones, 82% of them present only once. The receptor was derived from an adult in good health and CMV-seronegative. V is TRBV18 and J is TRBJ1-6; D may be TRBD1 (5 bases). Sequenced sample: memory CD4+ T cells from blood. The CDR3 sequence is CASSPVNRGAGNSPLHF. DNA for the CDR3: TGTGCCAGCTCACCAGTTAATAGGGGCGCCGGAAATTCACCCCTCCACTTT.